This passage covers 32 T cell receptor beta chains from one sample sequenced in a study of memory CD4+ T cells and cytomegalovirus serostatus. Sequencing used immunoSEQ multiplex PCR; TCRdb keeps in-frame clones, though not all of them. The data hold about 38,000 clones, with 79% observed a single time. The sort gate was single viable CD3+CD4+CD8-CD45RO+ cells for memory CD4+ T cells. The sample taken for sequencing was memory CD4+ T cells from blood. These receptors came from an adult in good health and CMV-seropositive.

The V gene is TRBV6-1, the J gene TRBJ2-3; 12 nucleotides align to TRBD2. The CDR3 contains 15 residues. The germline V gene encodes CDR1 MNHNS and CDR2 SASEGT. With 7 bases clipped from V and 7 bases from J, the junction kept 9 bases outside the gene matches. The CDR3 spells CASIWTSGTSNTQYF. The CDR3 coding sequence is TGTGCCAGCATATGGACTAGCGGGACCTCAAATACGCAGTATTTT.

V gene TRBV9 combines with J gene TRBJ1-1, with D tentatively TRBD1 (6 bases). Germline V gives CDR1 SGDLS, CDR2 YYNGEE. The CDR3 consists of 17 residues. V was pared by 0 bases and J by 1 base, with 16 bases between. The CDR3 sequence is CASSVGEGGRKNTEAFF. CDR3 sequence (DNA): TGTGCCAGCAGCGTAGGGGAGGGGGGCAGAAAGAACACTGAAGCTTTCTTT. Full variable domain (missing parts from reference TRBV9 and TRBJ1-1): DSGVTQTPKHLITATGQRVTLRCSPRSGDLSVYWYQQSLDQGLQFLIQYYNGEERAKGNILERFSAQQFPDLHSELNLSSLELGDSALYFCASSVGEGGRKNTEAFFGQGTRLTVV.

This rearrangement joins TRBV6-5 to TRBJ1-1, with D perhaps matching TRBD1 (5 bases). Germline lookup yields CDR1 MNHEY and CDR2 SVGAGI. The CDR3 is 15 residues long. V dropped 3 bases and J dropped 7 bases, with 18 bases sitting between them. The CDR3 DNA follows: TGTGCCAGCAGTTATTCTTGGGGGGATTTAAATGAAGCTTTCTTT. Amino acids: CASSYSWGDLNEAFF.

This chain uses TRBV29-1 with TRBJ2-3; TRBD2 aligns across 7 bases. Losses at the gene ends were 7 bases for V and 5 bases for J; bases not matched to a gene: 6. Looked up from germline, CDR1 is SQVTM and CDR2 is ANQGSEA. The CDR3 extends over 12 amino acids. CDR3 loop: CSGRLAGDTQYF. The CDR3, as DNA: TGCAGCGGCAGACTAGCTGGAGATACGCAGTATTTT.

V usage is TRBV5-4 and J usage is TRBJ2-1; TRBD2 agrees at 12 bases. Per germline, CDR1 SGHNT and CDR2 YYREEE (reference sequence). V lost 4 bases, J lost 6 bases, and 11 bases stayed unmatched. This CDR3 contains 17 residues. CDR3 sequence reads: CASSTLAGGPGGNEQFF. The CDR3 DNA reads as TGTGCCAGCAGCACCCTAGCGGGGGGGCCCGGGGGCAATGAGCAGTTCTTC. The full variable domain, completed using reference TRBV5-4 and TRBJ2-1, is ETGVTQSPTHLIKTRGQQVTLRCSSQSGHNTVSWYQQALGQGPQFIFQYYREEENGRGNFPPRFSGLQFPNYSSELNVNALELDDSALYLCASSTLAGGPGGNEQFFGPGTRLTVL.

Here the CDR3 DNA reads TGCAGCGTTGACGACGGGGGAGAGACCCAGTACTTC. Translating it yields CSVDDGGETQYF. The chain carries TRBV29-1 and TRBJ2-5, with D perhaps TRBD2 (6 bases). The CDR3 consists of 12 residues. From germline, CDR1 is SQVTM and CDR2 ANQGSEA. V gave up 3 bases and J gave up 4 bases, with 9 bases separating them.

V usage is TRBV6-6 and J usage is TRBJ1-1, with TRBD1 matching over 7 bases. The germline CDR1 and CDR2 sequences are MNHNY and SVGAGI (reference sequence). Unmatched junction bases numbered 5, after V lost 4 bases and J lost 0 bases. This CDR3 is built from 15 residues. The CDR3 DNA sequence: TGTGCCAGCAGTTTGGGACAGTTAATGAACACTGAAGCTTTCTTT. This translates into CASSLGQLMNTEAFF.

This chain joins TRBV4-1 and TRBJ1-2; 8 bases agree with TRBD1. The CDR3 is 16 amino acids. V was clipped by 0 bases and J by 5 bases; unmatched bases: 8. CDR1 MGHRA and CDR2 YSYEKL come from the germline V gene. The CDR3 DNA sequence: TGCGCCAGCAGCCAAGACGGGCAGGGGGCGGGGTATGGCTACACCTTC. Amino acids: CASSQDGQGAGYGYTF.

The chain employs TRBV7-2 and TRBJ1-3, with 9 bases that match TRBD1. The CDR3 consists of 17 residues. V shed 3 bases, J shed 2 bases, and the junction held 8 bases outside the gene matches. Germline values: CDR1 SGHTA, CDR2 FQGNSA. This CDR3 is CASSFLGTGKAGNTIYF. The CDR3 DNA reads TGTGCCAGCAGCTTCCTTGGGACAGGGAAGGCTGGAAACACCATATATTTT.

This chain joins TRBV9 and TRBJ2-2; D gene uncertain. Germline lookup yields CDR1 SGDLS and CDR2 YYNGEE. V lost 0 bases, J lost 7 bases, and 13 bases lay in between. The CDR3 covers 15 residues. This CDR3 is CASSVADRADGELFF. DNA for the CDR3: TGTGCCAGCAGCGTAGCTGATAGGGCGGACGGGGAGCTGTTTTTT. Full variable domain (rest looked up from reference TRBV9 and TRBJ2-2): DSGVTQTPKHLITATGQRVTLRCSPRSGDLSVYWYQQSLDQGLQFLIQYYNGEERAKGNILERFSAQQFPDLHSELNLSSLELGDSALYFCASSVADRADGELFFGEGSRLTVL.

This clone was seen a handful of times. This sequence joins TRBV29-1 and TRBJ2-2; no firm D call. Germline V lookup: CDR1 SQVTM, CDR2 ANQGSEA. This CDR3 is 14 amino acids long. V lost 3 bases to trimming and J lost 6 bases, with 14 bases between them. The chain's CDR3 is CSVERLSGSGELFF. Here the CDR3 DNA reads TGCAGCGTTGAGAGGCTCTCCGGGTCCGGGGAGCTGTTTTTT.

The CDR3 bases are TGCGCCAGCAGCCCCGGCGGGCTAGCCAAAAACATTCAGTACTTC. It translates to CASSPGGLAKNIQYF. J is TRBJ2-4 and V is TRBV5-1; maybe TRBD2 (5 bases). The ends were cut back, 4 bases at V and 0 bases at J, with 11 bases in the middle. Germline CDR1 is SGHRS and CDR2 is YFSETQ. The CDR3 covers 15 residues.

V gene TRBV15 combines with J gene TRBJ2-1; D gene uncertain. The V and J ends lost 4 bases and 5 bases respectively, with 12 bases between them. Looked up from germline, CDR1 is LNHNV and CDR2 is YYDKDF (reference sequence). CDR3 length: 14 residues. CDR3 coding DNA: TGTGCCACCAGCACGAGGCTGGCAAACAATGAGCAGTTCTTC. This sequence encodes CATSTRLANNEQFF. The full variable domain, in which reference TRBV15 and TRBJ2-1 provide the parts outside the CDR3, is DAMVIQNPRYQVTQFGKPVTLSCSQTLNHNVMYWYQQKSSQAPKLLFHYYDKDFNNEADTPDNFQSRRPNTSFCFLDIRSPGLGDTAMYLCATSTRLANNEQFFGPGTRLTVL.

The V call is TRBV21-1, the J call TRBJ1-3; TRBD1 reflects the table's D call only, with no check against the DNA. TRBV21-1 is assigned pseudogene status. The length of the CDR3 is 16 residues. CDR3 nucleotide sequence: TGTGCCAGCAGCGGGCAAACCGGGACAGGGATATACACCATATATTTT. Translating gives CASSGQTGTGIYTIYF.

V gene TRBV5-1 combines with J gene TRBJ2-3, with a tentative D call TRBD2 (6 bases). This CDR3 is 14 amino acids long. With 4 bases removed from V and 1 base from J, the gap between germline ends came to 10 bases. In germline, CDR1 is SGHRS, CDR2 YFSETQ. This chain's CDR3 is CASSGVAGTDTQYF. CDR3 bases: TGCGCCAGCAGCGGGGTAGCGGGCACAGATACGCAGTATTTT.

This chain's CDR3 is CASSPGLKETQYF. In DNA form, the CDR3 reads TGTGCCAGCAGCCCAGGACTTAAAGAGACCCAGTACTTC. The chain employs TRBV7-3 and TRBJ2-5, with D possibly TRBD2 on 5 matching bases. V was cut by 5 bases and J by 3 bases, with 10 bases left in between. Germline V lookup: CDR1 SGHTA, CDR2 FQGTGA. The CDR3 is made up of 13 amino acids.

The gene calls are TRBV9 and TRBJ2-5, with a possible D match to TRBD2 (6 bases). CDR1 and CDR2 (germline): SGDLS, YYNGEE. The CDR3 has 15 residues. The germline V and J ends were trimmed by 4 bases and 5 bases, with 18 bases remaining between them. This CDR3 reads CASSSGLGSGETQYF. CDR3 DNA: TGTGCCAGCAGCTCTGGTCTTGGGAGCGGGGAGACCCAGTACTTC.

The V gene is TRBV28, the J gene TRBJ1-1, with TRBD1 as a possible D gene (5 bases). The ends were cut back, 10 bases at V and 4 bases at J, with 16 bases in the middle. This CDR3 is built from 13 residues. From germline, CDR1 is MDHEN and CDR2 SYDVKM. The CDR3 region is CATRPGGRTEAFF. In nucleotides, the CDR3 is TGTGCCACGCGTCCGGGGGGACGCACTGAAGCTTTCTTT.

The CDR3 DNA is TGCGCCAGCAGCCCTAATTGGGGAGGGTCTGGGGCCAACGTCCTGACTTTC. It is translated as CASSPNWGGSGANVLTF. This chain joins TRBV5-1 and TRBJ2-6, with 7 bases that match TRBD2. In germline, CDR1 is SGHRS, CDR2 YFSETQ. The J segment lost 1 base and the V segment lost 4 bases, leaving 8 bases of the junction unmatched. There are 17 residues in the CDR3. Using reference TRBV5-1 and TRBJ2-6 for the parts outside the CDR3, the full variable domain is KAGVTQTPRYLIKTRGQQVTLSCSPISGHRSVSWYQQTPGQGLQFLFEYFSETQRNKGNFPGRFSGRQFSNSRSEMNVSTLELGDSALYLCASSPNWGGSGANVLTFGAGSRLTVL.

The V gene is TRBV7-8, the J gene TRBJ2-7; D gene unclear. The V and J ends lost 5 bases and 3 bases respectively, with 14 bases between them. This CDR3 has 14 residues. Germline V gene lookup returns CDR1 SGHVS and CDR2 FQNEAQ. The CDR3 DNA sequence: TGTGCCAGCAGCCCCTGGACGGAATTCTACGAGCAGTACTTC. It translates to CASSPWTEFYEQYF.

The rearrangement links TRBV10-1 to TRBJ2-3; 7 bases align to TRBD2. Germline V gene data show CDR1 as WNHNN and CDR2 as SYGVQD (reference sequence). This CDR3 is 15 amino acids long. V trimming: 7 bases; J trimming: 1 base; junction bases outside the gene matches: 8. Here the CDR3 DNA reads TGCGCCAGCATTACAGCGGGATTCCGCACAGATACGCAGTATTTT. It yields the protein CASITAGFRTDTQYF.

The chain joins TRBV5-6 to TRBJ2-1; possibly TRBD2 for D (6 bases). The CDR3 is 13 amino acids. Trimming pared 4 bases from V and 6 bases from J, leaving 11 bases between. Germline assignment: CDR1 SGHDT and CDR2 YYEEEE. The CDR3 loop is CASSQEGGNEQFF. The CDR3, as DNA: TGTGCCAGCAGCCAGGAGGGTGGCAATGAGCAGTTCTTC.

This rearrangement joins TRBV5-5 to TRBJ1-4, with 7 bases lining up with TRBD1. J lost 3 bases, V lost 2 bases, and 1 base had no gene match. Germline values: CDR1 SGHKS, CDR2 YYEKEE (reference sequence). This CDR3 is built from 14 residues. The CDR3 loop is CASSLQGSNEKLFF. For the CDR3, the DNA is TGTGCCAGCAGCTTACAGGGGTCTAATGAAAAACTGTTTTTT.

The chain employs TRBV18 and TRBJ1-5; maybe TRBD1 (5 bases). CDR1 and CDR2 (germline): KGHSH, LQKENI. V gave up 3 bases and J gave up 0 bases, with 9 bases separating them. The CDR3 is made up of 15 amino acids. CDR3 protein: CASSPTENSNQPQHF. Here the CDR3 DNA reads TGTGCCAGCTCACCGACAGAGAATAGCAATCAGCCCCAGCATTTT.

The gene calls are TRBV21-1 and TRBJ2-5; TRBD2, the table's D call, was not compared with the DNA. TRBV21-1 is marked as a pseudogene. CDR3 length: 14 residues. The CDR3 loop reads CASSKPFFQETQYF. The CDR3 DNA reads TGTGCCAGCAGCAAACCCTTTTTCCAAGAGACCCAGTACTTC.

The J gene is TRBJ2-5, the V gene TRBV2; 9 nucleotides agree with TRBD2. Looked up from germline, CDR1 is SNHLY and CDR2 is FYNNEI. The CDR3 is made up of 14 amino acids. V shed 4 bases, J shed 2 bases, and the junction held 2 bases outside the gene matches. The CDR3 sequence is CASSGTSVQETQYF. The CDR3 DNA sequence: TGTGCCAGCAGTGGGACTAGCGTTCAAGAGACCCAGTACTTC.

This clone was detected only once. V usage is TRBV7-2 and J usage is TRBJ2-1, with TRBD2 matching over 9 bases. The CDR3 is 15 amino acids. Germline-derived CDR1 and CDR2 are SGHTA and FQGNSA. V trimming: 2 bases; J trimming: 5 bases; junction bases outside the gene matches: 4. CDR3 amino acids: CASSLSSGSDNEQFF. For the CDR3, the DNA is TGTGCCAGCAGCTTAAGTAGCGGGAGTGACAATGAGCAGTTCTTC.

The chain links TRBV5-6 to TRBJ1-2; the match to TRBD1 covers 8 bases. With V trimmed by 4 bases and J by 5 bases, 7 bases remained unmatched. This CDR3 has 14 amino acids. CDR1 and CDR2 (germline): SGHDT, YYEEEE. The CDR3 region is CASSRGQGAYGYTF. CDR3 in DNA: TGTGCCAGCAGCCGTGGACAGGGTGCGTATGGCTACACCTTC.

The chain couples TRBV5-1 to TRBJ2-1; D remains ambiguous. Per germline, CDR1 SGHRS and CDR2 YFSETQ. The V and J ends lost 1 base and 2 bases respectively, with 10 bases between them. The CDR3 is made up of 15 amino acids. CDR3 nucleotides: TGCGCCAGCAGCTTGACGAATAGTCCCTACAATGAGCAGTTCTTC. Residues: CASSLTNSPYNEQFF.

The chain has TRBV29-1 and TRBJ1-1; 7 nucleotides agree with TRBD1. J was trimmed by 10 bases and V by 7 bases; bases with no gene match: 9. Germline assignment: CDR1 SQVTM and CDR2 ANQGSEA. The CDR3 is 11 amino acids. The CDR3 spells CSAAAQGGAFF. The CDR3 region has the DNA TGCAGCGCTGCGGCCCAGGGGGGAGCTTTCTTT.

In DNA, the CDR3 is TGTGCCAGCAGTTGGACTAGCGTCTACGAGCAGTACTTC. Translated, it gives CASSWTSVYEQYF. The chain joins TRBV6-6 to TRBJ2-7, with TRBD2 matching 9 bases. The V and J ends lost 4 bases and 3 bases, in that order; junction bases with no gene match: 1. CDR1 MNHNY and CDR2 SVGAGI come from the germline V gene (reference sequence). The CDR3 totals 13 residues.

This rearrangement joins TRBV6-1 to TRBJ1-5, with no clear D. V lost 3 bases to trimming and J lost 7 bases, with 4 bases between them. Germline V lookup: CDR1 MNHNS, CDR2 SASEGT. This CDR3 comprises 11 residues. The CDR3 nucleotides read TGTGCCAGCAGTGAGGTCCAGCCCCAGCATTTT. Protein sequence: CASSEVQPQHF.